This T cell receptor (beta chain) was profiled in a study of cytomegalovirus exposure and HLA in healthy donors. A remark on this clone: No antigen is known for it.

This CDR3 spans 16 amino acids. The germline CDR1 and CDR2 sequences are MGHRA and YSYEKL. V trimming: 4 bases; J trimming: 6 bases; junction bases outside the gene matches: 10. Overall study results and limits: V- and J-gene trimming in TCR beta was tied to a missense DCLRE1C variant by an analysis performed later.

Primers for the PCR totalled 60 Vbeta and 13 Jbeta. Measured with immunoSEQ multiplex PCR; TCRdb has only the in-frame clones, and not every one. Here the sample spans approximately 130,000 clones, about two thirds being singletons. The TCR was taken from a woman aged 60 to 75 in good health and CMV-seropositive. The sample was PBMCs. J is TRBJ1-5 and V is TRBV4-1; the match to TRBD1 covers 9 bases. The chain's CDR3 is CASSLRATGGTQPQHF. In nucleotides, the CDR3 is TGCGCCAGCAGCCTTCGAGCGACAGGGGGGACTCAGCCCCAGCATTTT.